The T cell receptor beta chain described here comes from a study of T cell repertoires and HLA-DP antigens. Across the whole study: DNA input averaged approximately 0.2 ug in sorted CD137+CD4+ and approximately 1,100 ng in pre-culture CD4+.

As concerns this clone: Its antigen is as yet unknown.

Amplification used primers for 54 TRBV and 13 TRBJ segments. Only in-frame clones appear in the TCRdb table, and some are missing; sequencing was by immunoSEQ multiplex PCR. The table records over 100,000 clones, roughly 92% of them present only once. The CDR3 is 18 residues long. J was trimmed by 6 bases and V by 6 bases; bases with no gene match: 14. CDR1 is MNHEY, CDR2 SMNVEV, per germline (reference sequence). The study, taken as a whole, reports: Against one allele, clones undetected before culture averaged about 34%; against the other, around 50%.

The gene calls are TRBV27 and TRBJ2-2, with TRBD1 identical over 12 bases. Sequenced material: CD4+ T cells from PBMCs. The receptor was derived from a woman aged 18-35 years in good health and CMV-seronegative. The CDR3 nucleotides are TGTGCCAGCAGGCCCTCGGGACAGGGGGCTGGAATCTCCGGGGAGCTGTTTTTT. As protein: CASRPSGQGAGISGELFF.